This T cell receptor beta chain was sequenced for a study of cytomegalovirus exposure and HLA in healthy donors. The study's findings and limits: Researchers reported from a later analysis that most CMV-associated TCR beta chains appeared HLA-restricted. After further analysis at a later stage, 16,951 TCR beta sequences were associated with HLA alleles at 0.05 false discovery rate.

Donors showed nominal health when sampled, although they likely had unrecorded immune exposures. This CDR3 contains 14 residues. The germline V gene has CDR1 MNHNS and CDR2 SASEGT. With 3 bases removed from V and 5 bases from J, the gap between germline ends came to 10 bases. In regard to this clone: What it binds is unknown.

The study ran its PCR with 60 Vbeta and 13 Jbeta primers. Sequencing used immunoSEQ multiplex PCR; TCRdb keeps in-frame clones, though not all of them. Of around 130,000 clones listed, roughly 80% were seen once; the top ten hold about 1%. The TCR originated in a boy aged 5-17 years in good health and CMV-seronegative. The specimen sequenced was PBMCs. The chain is built from TRBV6-1 and TRBJ2-2, with a tentative D call TRBD1 (7 bases). CDR3 sequence reads: CASSDRGETGELFF. DNA of the CDR3: TGTGCCAGCAGTGACAGGGGGGAAACCGGGGAGCTGTTTTTT.